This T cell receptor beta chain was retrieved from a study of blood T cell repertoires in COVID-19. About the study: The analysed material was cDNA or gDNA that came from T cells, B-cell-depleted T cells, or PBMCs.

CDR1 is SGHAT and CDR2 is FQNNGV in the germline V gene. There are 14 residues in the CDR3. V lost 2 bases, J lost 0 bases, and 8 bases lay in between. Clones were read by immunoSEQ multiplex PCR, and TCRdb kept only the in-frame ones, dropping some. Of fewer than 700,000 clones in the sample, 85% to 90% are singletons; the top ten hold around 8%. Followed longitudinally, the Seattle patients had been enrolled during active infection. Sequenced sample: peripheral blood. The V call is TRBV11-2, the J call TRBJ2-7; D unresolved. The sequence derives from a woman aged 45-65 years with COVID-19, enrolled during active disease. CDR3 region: CASSLYLSSYEQYF. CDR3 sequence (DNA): TGTGCCAGCAGCTTATACTTATCCTCCTACGAGCAGTACTTC.